One sample yielded the 27 T cell receptor beta chains listed below, sequenced in a study of shared clonotypes between healthy human individuals. Generated by immunoSEQ multiplex PCR, the TCRdb table keeps only in-frame clones and is missing some. The repertoire holds about 520,000 clones, with over 70% as singletons. The sample taken for sequencing was PBMCs. The source is a woman in her thirties or forties in good health. Some clones in this sample may be carry-over from other donors' samples.

The rearrangement uses TRBV29-1 and TRBJ2-7, with TRBD2 identical over 12 bases. Germline values: CDR1 SQVTM, CDR2 ANQGSEA. This CDR3 contains 14 residues. The ends lost 6 bases at V and 3 bases at J; junction bases unmatched: 6. The CDR3 nucleotides are TGCAGCGTCGTGACTAGCGGGAGCATCTACGAGCAGTACTTC. Its protein product is CSVVTSGSIYEQYF.

The rearrangement uses TRBV20-1 and TRBJ2-3; possible D gene TRBD2, 6 bases. This CDR3 region has 11 residues. The V end lost 6 bases, the J end lost 6 bases, and 10 bases lay between the germline ends. Germline assignment: CDR1 DFQATT and CDR2 SNEGSKA (reference sequence). CDR3 loop: CSARDFDTQYF. The CDR3 DNA sequence: TGCAGTGCAAGGGACTTTGATACGCAGTATTTT.

The rearrangement links TRBV18 to TRBJ2-2, with TRBD1 identical over 7 bases. J gave up 0 bases and V 6 bases, and 4 bases lay outside the gene matches. The germline gives CDR1 KGHSH, CDR2 LQKENI. This CDR3 has 15 amino acids. CDR3 region: CASSQGQANTGELFF. The CDR3 DNA is TGTGCCAGCTCCCAAGGACAGGCGAACACCGGGGAGCTGTTTTTT.

A note on this clone: This likely traces to a read error, being one base from a far larger clone. The chain uses TRBV2 and TRBJ1-5, with D maybe TRBD1 (6 bases). This CDR3 comprises 14 residues. The V gene's germline CDR1 is SNHLY and CDR2 FYNNEI. The CDR3 here is CASSELDSDQPRHF. In DNA, the CDR3 is TGTGCCAGCAGTGAATTGGACAGCGATCAGCCCCGGCATTTT. The full variable domain, in which reference TRBV2 and TRBJ1-5 provide the parts outside the CDR3, is EPEVTQTPSHQVTQMGQEVILRCVPISNHLYFYWYRQILGQKVEFLVSFYNNEISEKSEIFDDQFSVERPDGSNFTLKIRSTKLEDSAMYFCASSELDSDQPRHFGDGTRLSIL.

Only one count was recorded for this clone. This chain uses TRBV6-6 with TRBJ2-7; TRBD2 agrees at 10 bases. Germline values: CDR1 MNHNY, CDR2 SVGAGI (reference sequence). After removal of 0 bases from V and 2 bases from J, the junction contained 1 base not matched to a gene. CDR3 length equals 15 residues. In DNA, the CDR3 is TGTGCCAGCAGTTACTCAGCGGGAGGGCCCTACGAGCAGTACTTC. Translation: CASSYSAGGPYEQYF.

To note about this clone: With a far larger clone one base away, a read error is the likely cause. The V gene is TRBV7-9, the J gene TRBJ1-3, with no clear D. Germline CDR1 reads SEHNR; CDR2 reads FQNEAQ (reference sequence). The CDR3 sequence is 12 residues long. CDR3 protein: CASSPSVNTIYF. The CDR3 DNA sequence: TGTGCCAGCAGTCCCTCTGTAAACACCATATATTTT.

The chain joins TRBV15 to TRBJ2-2, with TRBD2 as a possible D gene (6 bases). This CDR3 region has 19 residues. Germline V gene sequence: CDR1 LNHNV, CDR2 YYDKDF (reference sequence). Trimming removed 0 bases from V and 3 bases from J, with 20 bases in between. Here the CDR3 reads CATSRDLQGIWRDTGELFF. CDR3 bases: TGTGCCACCAGCAGAGATCTTCAGGGAATCTGGAGGGACACCGGGGAGCTGTTTTTT.

This clone is a singleton in its sample. A single base is all that separates this from a far larger clone, so a read error is likely. The J gene is TRBJ2-5, the V gene TRBV4-1; 10 bases align to TRBD1. There are 16 residues in the CDR3. V gave up 0 bases and J gave up 5 bases; unmatched junction bases: 6. CDR1 is MGHRA and CDR2 is YSYEKL in the germline V gene. The CDR3 DNA follows: TGCGCCAGCAGCCAAGAAGGGACAGGGGTCGCTGAGACCCAGTACTTC. Amino acids: CASSQEGTGVAETQYF.

The CDR3 reads CATGDPQNIQYF. The CDR3 DNA follows: TGTGCAACGGGCGACCCCCAAAACATTCAGTACTTC. V is TRBV7-2 and J is TRBJ2-4; no clear D gene. The germline V gene has CDR1 SGHTA and CDR2 FQGNSA. The CDR3 is 12 residues long.

This clone showed up just once. This chain joins TRBV27 and TRBJ2-1; D is uncertain. Trimming left V 3 bases short and J 5 bases short, with 8 bases between. The CDR3 consists of 13 residues. In germline, CDR1 is MNHEY, CDR2 SMNVEV (reference sequence). DNA of the CDR3: TGTGCCAGCAGTTTGTCTGGGGACAATGAGCAGTTCTTC. Translated: CASSLSGDNEQFF.

This chain uses TRBV4-1 with TRBJ2-3; D unresolved. This CDR3 comprises 13 residues. V shed 0 bases and J shed 2 bases, with 3 bases lying between them. CDR1 and CDR2 from the germline V gene are MGHRA and YSYEKL. CDR3 DNA sequence: TGCGCCAGCAGCCAAGACGACACAGATACGCAGTATTTT. Protein sequence: CASSQDDTDTQYF.

The genes are TRBV27 and TRBJ2-1; D not resolved. The germline V gene has CDR1 MNHEY and CDR2 SMNVEV (reference sequence). This CDR3 region has 13 residues. V was shortened by 5 bases and J by 8 bases, with 13 bases between the two germline ends. CDR3: CASSSRSIDEQFF. The CDR3 region has the DNA TGTGCCAGCAGTAGTCGGAGTATCGATGAGCAGTTCTTC.

This clone was found a few times. The CDR3 nucleotides read TGTGCCAGCTCACCTTTCCCGCCCCGAGGGAGTTCCAGCGGGGAGCTGTTTTTT. This sequence encodes CASSPFPPRGSSSGELFF. The chain links TRBV18 to TRBJ2-2; perhaps TRBD2 as D (5 bases). Between the trimmed V and J ends, which lost 3 bases and 7 bases, there was a span of 24 bases. This CDR3 region has 18 residues. In germline, CDR1 is KGHSH, CDR2 LQKENI.

The J gene is TRBJ2-7, the V gene TRBV2, with a tentative D call TRBD1 (6 bases). The V end was cut by 8 bases, the J end by 3 bases, with 17 bases between. The CDR3 is 14 residues long. Germline CDR1 and CDR2: SNHLY and FYNNEI. DNA for the CDR3: TGTGCCAGCGGTGCTCGGGGACACAACTACGAGCAGTACTTC. Its protein is CASGARGHNYEQYF.

The gene calls are TRBV10-2 and TRBJ1-4; a weak D match, TRBD1 (5 bases). V shed 0 bases and J shed 8 bases, with 13 bases lying between them. This CDR3 is built from 15 residues. CDR1 is WSHSY, CDR2 SAAADI, per germline. The CDR3 nucleotides are TGCGCCAGCAGTGAGTCGGGGCAGGGAGGCGAAAAACTGTTTTTT. This gives the protein CASSESGQGGEKLFF.

V usage is TRBV30 and J usage is TRBJ2-3; the D is unclear. CDR3 length equals 13 residues. V shed 2 bases and J shed 5 bases, with 11 bases lying between them. Germline lookup yields CDR1 GTSNPN and CDR2 SVGIG (reference sequence). The CDR3 coding sequence is TGTGCCTGGAGTCTAGGAGCTCTAGATACGCAGTATTTT. Protein: CAWSLGALDTQYF.

The chain has TRBV13 and TRBJ2-7; TRBD2 might be the D (5 bases). Trimming removed 5 bases from V and 3 bases from J, with 14 bases in between. Germline CDR1 PRHDT, CDR2 FYEKMQ (reference sequence). This CDR3 has 14 amino acids. This CDR3 is CASSPGGTYYEQYF. The CDR3 DNA reads TGTGCCAGCAGCCCAGGAGGTACTTACTACGAGCAGTACTTC.

V usage is TRBV14 and J usage is TRBJ1-2, with a possible D match to TRBD1 (5 bases). Germline V gene lookup returns CDR1 SGHDN and CDR2 FVKESK. V was trimmed by 0 bases and J by 7 bases, leaving 9 bases between them. The CDR3 covers 13 residues. In DNA, the CDR3 is TGTGCCAGCAGCCAAGATCAGGGTAGTGGCTACACCTTC. Translated, it gives CASSQDQGSGYTF.

V gene TRBV10-1 combines with J gene TRBJ1-5, with 9 bases matching TRBD1. There are 17 residues in the CDR3. Germline lookup yields CDR1 WNHNN and CDR2 SYGVQD (reference sequence). V shed 2 bases, J shed 4 bases, and the junction held 9 bases outside the gene matches. The CDR3 DNA reads TGCGCCAGCAGTGAGCCGGGGATGGACAGGGGAAATCAGCCCCAGCATTTT. This gives the protein CASSEPGMDRGNQPQHF.

The chain carries TRBV28 and TRBJ2-7; 11 positions match TRBD2. The CDR3 has 14 residues. J lost 3 bases, V lost 7 bases, and 5 bases had no gene match. Germline CDR1 and CDR2: MDHEN and SYDVKM. CDR3 in amino acids: CASTRLAGNYEQYF. The CDR3 region has the DNA TGTGCCAGCACCAGACTAGCGGGGAACTACGAGCAGTACTTC.

This chain connects TRBV19 to TRBJ1-5, with 8 bases identical to TRBD1. The CDR3 is made up of 15 amino acids. Germline CDR1 and CDR2: LNHDA and SQIVND (reference sequence). V shed 2 bases and J 5 bases; nucleotides not matched to a gene: 5. The CDR3 loop reads CASSITGGMYQPQHF. CDR3 DNA: TGTGCCAGTAGTATAACAGGGGGGATGTATCAGCCCCAGCATTTT. Based on the CDR3 plus reference TRBV19 and TRBJ1-5, the full variable domain is DGGITQSPKYLFRKEGQNVTLSCEQNLNHDAMYWYRQDPGQGLRLIYYSQIVNDFQKGDIAEGYSVSREKKESFPLTVTSAQKNPTAFYLCASSITGGMYQPQHFGDGTRLSIL.

This chain uses TRBV28 with TRBJ1-5; 8 positions match TRBD1. There are 15 residues in the CDR3. V lost 6 bases, J lost 6 bases, and 10 bases stayed unmatched. CDR1 MDHEN and CDR2 SYDVKM come from the germline V gene. CDR3 loop: CASSPRTGRGQPQHF. As DNA, the CDR3 is TGTGCCAGCAGCCCGAGGACAGGGAGAGGTCAGCCCCAGCATTTT.

The genes are TRBV6-6 and TRBJ2-7; the match to TRBD1 covers 11 bases. The CDR3 loop spans 14 amino acids. The germline V gene encodes CDR1 MNHNY and CDR2 SVGAGI (reference sequence). J gave up 3 bases and V 7 bases, and 5 bases lay outside the gene matches. Here the CDR3 reads CASKGGTGGYEQYF. The CDR3 DNA follows: TGTGCCAGCAAGGGGGGGACAGGGGGCTACGAGCAGTACTTC.

The chain recombines TRBV6-5 with TRBJ2-4; TRBD1 matches 7 bases. J gave up 6 bases and V 4 bases, and 6 bases lay outside the gene matches. Germline V gives CDR1 MNHEY, CDR2 SVGAGI. The CDR3 is 14 amino acids. The CDR3 sequence: CASSSTTGRNIQYF. DNA of the CDR3: TGTGCCAGCAGTTCCACGACAGGGAGAAACATTCAGTACTTC.

This clone was detected many times. This chain links TRBV25-1 with TRBJ2-3; no clear D gene. This CDR3 comprises 15 residues. CDR1 MGHDK and CDR2 SYGVNS come from the germline V gene. Trimming shortened V by 4 bases and J by 0 bases, and 11 bases separated the two germline ends. CDR3 sequence reads: CASSAISTSTDTQYF. CDR3 in DNA: TGTGCCAGCAGTGCAATCTCTACTAGCACAGATACGCAGTATTTT.

The chain combines TRBV4-1 with TRBJ2-5; TRBD2 might be the D (6 bases). The CDR3 runs to 15 residues. Trimming removed 1 base from V and 4 bases from J, with 13 bases in between. Germline V lookup: CDR1 MGHRA, CDR2 YSYEKL. As DNA, the CDR3 is TGCGCCAGCAGCCAAGGTTCTGGGGAGGCAGAGACCCAGTACTTC. Its protein is CASSQGSGEAETQYF.

V gene TRBV4-3 combines with J gene TRBJ2-5; TRBD1 matches at 8 bases. Unmatched junction bases numbered 14, after V lost 1 base and J lost 4 bases. The CDR3 runs to 18 residues. Germline assignment: CDR1 LGHNA and CDR2 YSLEER. CDR3 residues: CASSQGYTGQGARETQYF. DNA of the CDR3: TGCGCCAGCAGCCAAGGATATACCGGGCAGGGGGCTCGAGAGACCCAGTACTTC.